This TCR beta chain is from a study of blood T cell repertoires in COVID-19. Study in general: Spain, Italy and the United States supplied samples that represented acute and convalescent COVID-19.

The germline gives CDR1 SGHAT, CDR2 FQDESV (reference sequence). The CDR3 is 15 residues long. V trimming: 1 base; J trimming: 6 bases; junction bases outside the gene matches: 5. Original handling: Estimation of nucleated cell counts relied on the amplification of reference gene primers. Some clones are missing from TCRdb's copy, which holds only in-frame ones; the method was immunoSEQ multiplex PCR. Clone size and the V and J calls come from that table; the DNA yielded D and trimming. The sample consists of some 220,000 clones, about 82% of them appearing once. Seattle participants joined during active infection and were tracked over time.

V and J are TRBV11-1 and TRBJ2-1; 8 bases match TRBD1. Source material: peripheral blood. The source is a man in his fifties or sixties with COVID-19, enrolled during active disease. In DNA, the CDR3 is TGTGCCAGCAGCTTAGTGCAGGGGGCAAGCAATGAGCAGTTCTTC. It specifies CASSLVQGASNEQFF.